These 29 T cell receptor beta chains came from one sample sequenced in a study of cytomegalovirus exposure and HLA in healthy donors (TCRdb year 2017). Library preparation employed the immunoSEQ multiplex PCR assay. For the multiplex PCR, a mixture combining 60 forward primers for TCR Vbeta segments and 13 reverse primers for TCR Jbeta segments was used. Imported from immuneACCESS, the table was reduced by TCRdb to in-frame sequences with V and J called. These copies leave out some clones; in studies compared against another copy, an unresolved V gene accounts for under half, and the cause of the remainder is not known. This sample lists 150,000 to 200,000 clones; about 80% were detected once. Under 4.5% of the sample is held by the ten biggest clonotypes. Input material: PBMCs. The receptor set was obtained from a woman in her twenties or thirties in good health and CMV-seropositive.

The chain combines TRBV11-3 with TRBJ1-2, with a weak D call TRBD1 (6 bases). CDR3 length: 13 residues. Germline-derived CDR1 and CDR2 are SGHNT and YENEEA. V lost 4 bases, J lost 5 bases, and 11 bases lay in between. In DNA form, the CDR3 reads TGTGCCAGCAGCTCCAGACAGGATTATGGCTACACCTTC. Its translation is CASSSRQDYGYTF.

Only a few counts were recorded for this clone. The chain carries TRBV5-1 and TRBJ2-7; D is ambiguous. V shed 1 base and J shed 3 bases, with 14 bases lying between them. Germline V gives CDR1 SGHRS, CDR2 YFSETQ. The CDR3 is 15 residues long. CDR3 amino acids: CASSLPSSVLYEQYF. CDR3 sequence (DNA): TGCGCCAGCAGCTTGCCCTCGTCAGTTCTCTACGAGCAGTACTTC.

This sequence joins TRBV7-2 and TRBJ2-5; TRBD2 is a possible D gene (6 bases). The V and J ends lost 2 bases and 5 bases respectively, with 18 bases between them. This CDR3 is 16 amino acids long. Germline CDR1 reads SGHTA; CDR2 reads FQGNSA. CDR3 nucleotides: TGTGCCAGCAGCTTAAAGTATCTTCGGGAGAGTGAGACCCAGTACTTC. Protein: CASSLKYLRESETQYF.

The chain has TRBV5-1 and TRBJ1-4; 8 bases are a match to TRBD1. V was clipped by 4 bases and J by 4 bases; unmatched bases: 3. Looked up from germline, CDR1 is SGHRS and CDR2 is YFSETQ. The CDR3 consists of 14 residues. This CDR3 reads CASSVDRVNEKLFF. CDR3 bases: TGCGCCAGCAGCGTGGACAGGGTTAATGAAAAACTGTTTTTT. The whole variable domain, filled in from reference TRBV5-1 and TRBJ1-4, reads KAGVTQTPRYLIKTRGQQVTLSCSPISGHRSVSWYQQTPGQGLQFLFEYFSETQRNKGNFPGRFSGRQFSNSRSEMNVSTLELGDSALYLCASSVDRVNEKLFFGSGTQLSVL.

The chain employs TRBV4-1 and TRBJ1-6, with 7 nucleotides matching TRBD1. CDR1 is MGHRA and CDR2 is YSYEKL in the germline V gene. Germline trimming cut 0 bases from V and 4 bases from J; bases unmatched to any gene: 3. The CDR3 consists of 16 residues. The CDR3 DNA follows: TGCGCCAGCAGCCAAGATAGCAGGGGGTATAATTCACCCCTCCACTTT. Translating gives CASSQDSRGYNSPLHF.

This rearrangement joins TRBV10-1 to TRBJ2-1, with 14 bases lining up with TRBD2. This CDR3 spans 15 amino acids. V lost 10 bases, J lost 5 bases, and 7 bases stayed unmatched. CDR1 WNHNN and CDR2 SYGVQD come from the germline V gene (reference sequence). The CDR3 sequence is CATARGLAGDNEQFF. CDR3 in DNA: TGCGCCACCGCTCGGGGACTAGCGGGGGACAATGAGCAGTTCTTC.

The chain is built from TRBV5-4 and TRBJ2-5, with D uncertain. The ends were cut back, 2 bases at V and 3 bases at J, with 8 bases in the middle. CDR3 length: 13 amino acids. From germline, CDR1 is SGHNT and CDR2 YYREEE (reference sequence). This CDR3 is CASSLYNEETQYF. CDR3 nucleotides: TGTGCCAGCAGCTTATACAATGAAGAGACCCAGTACTTC.

This chain connects TRBV6-1 to TRBJ2-1; D unresolved. V lost 2 bases, J lost 2 bases, and 4 bases lay in between. The V gene's germline CDR1 is MNHNS and CDR2 SASEGT. The CDR3 runs 13 residues. CDR3 in DNA: TGTGCCAGCAGTGAAAGCCCCTACAATGAGCAGTTCTTC. Translation gives CASSESPYNEQFF.

The V call is TRBV4-1, the J call TRBJ2-1; 7 nucleotides match TRBD1. Germline lookup yields CDR1 MGHRA and CDR2 YSYEKL. The CDR3 contains 16 residues. The junction had 7 bases not matched to a gene; V was cut back by 1 base and J by 4 bases. The CDR3 DNA reads as TGCGCCAGCAGCCAAGTTCCGGGACAGACATACAATGAGCAGTTCTTC. Protein: CASSQVPGQTYNEQFF.

The chain employs TRBV6-5 and TRBJ2-3; TRBD2 aligns across 8 bases. V shed 0 bases, J shed 4 bases, and the junction held 3 bases outside the gene matches. The CDR3 spans 15 residues. CDR1 MNHEY and CDR2 SVGAGI come from the germline V gene. The CDR3 protein is CASSYSGLESDTQYF. The CDR3 nucleotides are TGTGCCAGCAGTTACTCGGGACTAGAGTCAGATACGCAGTATTTT.

This clone was detected only a few times. This chain connects TRBV5-5 to TRBJ2-7; 8 bases agree with TRBD1. This CDR3 has 17 residues. CDR1 is SGHKS, CDR2 YYEKEE, per germline (reference sequence). Trimming cost V 4 bases and J 3 bases; bases outside gene matches: 15. The CDR3 nucleotides are TGTGCCAGCAGCCGTGGTTTTAGGGCAGGGGGCATCTACGAGCAGTACTTC. The encoded protein is CASSRGFRAGGIYEQYF.

V gene TRBV19 combines with J gene TRBJ1-1; a weak D match, TRBD1 (6 bases). CDR1 and CDR2 from the germline V gene are LNHDA and SQIVND (reference sequence). The CDR3 has 14 residues. V lost 2 bases, J lost 5 bases, and 12 bases lay in between. The CDR3 DNA reads TGTGCCAGTAGTATAACCTACAGGGAGACTGAAGCTTTCTTT. It translates to CASSITYRETEAFF. Looking up the rest from reference TRBV19 and TRBJ1-1 gives the full variable domain: DGGITQSPKYLFRKEGQNVTLSCEQNLNHDAMYWYRQDPGQGLRLIYYSQIVNDFQKGDIAEGYSVSREKKESFPLTVTSAQKNPTAFYLCASSITYRETEAFFGQGTRLTVV.

The chain couples TRBV13 to TRBJ1-1, with TRBD1 identical over 8 bases. V shed 3 bases, J shed 1 base, and the junction held 10 bases outside the gene matches. Germline V lookup: CDR1 PRHDT, CDR2 FYEKMQ (reference sequence). CDR3 size: 17 residues. CDR3 sequence: CASSFPTDDRGNTEAFF. The CDR3 nucleotides read TGTGCCAGCAGCTTCCCTACGGATGACAGGGGGAACACTGAAGCTTTCTTT.

The chain combines TRBV27 with TRBJ2-3, with D perhaps TRBD2 (5 bases). V was pared by 5 bases and J by 4 bases, with 10 bases between. The germline V gene has CDR1 MNHEY and CDR2 SMNVEV (reference sequence). The CDR3 totals 13 residues. In nucleotides, the CDR3 is TGTGCCAGCAGTCCTAGCTTTGCAGATACGCAGTATTTT. It encodes CASSPSFADTQYF.

This clone has just a few counts. This sequence joins TRBV5-6 and TRBJ1-4; D is unresolved. This CDR3 has 16 amino acids. Germline V lookup: CDR1 SGHDT, CDR2 YYEEEE. V dropped 4 bases and J dropped 5 bases, with 18 bases sitting between them. CDR3 in amino acids: CASSRTPQAQNEKLFF. The CDR3 nucleotides are TGTGCCAGCAGCAGGACTCCCCAGGCCCAAAATGAAAAACTGTTTTTT.

This clone was recorded only once. The rearrangement uses TRBV18 and TRBJ2-4; D is unclear. Per germline, CDR1 KGHSH and CDR2 LQKENI. The germline V and J ends were trimmed by 0 bases and 2 bases, with 8 bases remaining between them. The CDR3 is made up of 15 amino acids. In nucleotides, the CDR3 is TGTGCCAGCTCACCACCCGCGAGGTCCAAAAACATTCAGTACTTC. Encoded protein: CASSPPARSKNIQYF.

This chain links TRBV11-2 with TRBJ1-2; D might be TRBD1 (5 bases). The CDR3 sequence is 16 residues long. CDR1 SGHAT and CDR2 FQNNGV come from the germline V gene. V dropped 5 bases and J dropped 1 base, with 17 bases sitting between them. The CDR3 spells CASSPPWRGINYGYTF. The CDR3, as DNA: TGTGCCAGCAGCCCCCCGTGGAGGGGCATTAACTATGGCTACACCTTC.

The J gene is TRBJ2-1, the V gene TRBV11-2; possibly TRBD2 for D (5 bases). The germline CDR1 and CDR2 sequences are SGHAT and FQNNGV. The CDR3 is 12 residues long. V was cut by 2 bases and J by 9 bases, with 8 bases left in between. CDR3 bases: TGTGCCAGCAGCTTATTCGGGGTTGAGCAGTTCTTC. Its translation is CASSLFGVEQFF.

This clone came up a few times. The rearrangement joins TRBV19 to TRBJ1-1, with TRBD1 identical over 7 bases. The CDR3 is 16 residues long. V gave up 5 bases and J gave up 3 bases; unmatched junction bases: 12. Germline V gene sequence: CDR1 LNHDA, CDR2 SQIVND (reference sequence). The CDR3, as DNA: TGTGCCAGTAGTTTTGACAGGGAAGCAGGGTACACTGAAGCTTTCTTT. Amino acid sequence: CASSFDREAGYTEAFF.

The chain carries TRBV5-1 and TRBJ2-5, with 7 positions matching TRBD1. Trimming at V came to 1 base and at J to 2 bases, leaving 2 bases not matched to a gene. The CDR3 extends over 14 amino acids. Germline V CDR1 and CDR2: SGHRS, YFSETQ. The CDR3 here is CASSLTGQQETQYF. The CDR3 coding sequence is TGCGCCAGCAGCTTGACGGGACAGCAAGAGACCCAGTACTTC.

The gene calls are TRBV10-3 and TRBJ2-6; 9 bases fit TRBD1. The germline V gene has CDR1 ENHRY and CDR2 SYGVKD. Trimming took 10 bases from V and 2 from J; bases not matched to a gene: 9. The CDR3 runs 16 residues. In nucleotides, the CDR3 is TGTGCCACAAACACCGGGACAGGGACTGGGGCCAACGTCCTGACTTTC. It yields the protein CATNTGTGTGANVLTF.

This CDR3 is CASSSGTSGPNTGELFF. The CDR3 region has the DNA TGTGCCAGCAGCTCCGGGACTAGCGGGCCGAACACCGGGGAGCTGTTTTTT. V gene TRBV5-4 combines with J gene TRBJ2-2; 12 nucleotides align to TRBD2. V shed 3 bases and J 0 bases; nucleotides not matched to a gene: 3. Germline assignment: CDR1 SGHNT and CDR2 YYREEE (reference sequence). The CDR3 has 17 residues. Supplemented by reference TRBV5-4 and TRBJ2-2, the full variable domain reads ETGVTQSPTHLIKTRGQQVTLRCSSQSGHNTVSWYQQALGQGPQFIFQYYREEENGRGNFPPRFSGLQFPNYSSELNVNALELDDSALYLCASSSGTSGPNTGELFFGEGSRLTVL.

The V gene is TRBV7-2, the J gene TRBJ2-7, with 7 bases that match TRBD2. V gave up 6 bases and J gave up 6 bases; unmatched junction bases: 8. The CDR3 totals 13 residues. Germline V lookup: CDR1 SGHTA, CDR2 FQGNSA. CDR3 in DNA: TGTGCCAGCAGTGCGGGGGTTCCGGGCGAGCAGTACTTC. The encoded protein is CASSAGVPGEQYF.

In its sample, this clone was seen a few times. The V and J genes are TRBV27 and TRBJ2-7; 8 positions match TRBD1. Trimming took 7 bases from V and 0 from J; bases not matched to a gene: 5. The CDR3 is made up of 14 amino acids. Germline CDR1 reads MNHEY; CDR2 reads SMNVEV (reference sequence). This CDR3 is CASNRDRPSYEQYF. In DNA, the CDR3 is TGTGCCAGCAACCGGGACAGGCCCTCCTACGAGCAGTACTTC.

The genes are TRBV18 and TRBJ1-1, with TRBD1 as a possible D gene (5 bases). This CDR3 region has 15 residues. V lost 2 bases to trimming and J lost 0 bases, with 10 bases between them. Germline V gene lookup returns CDR1 KGHSH and CDR2 LQKENI. CDR3 DNA: TGTGCCAGCTCACCAAGCCGACAGTTGAACACTGAAGCTTTCTTT. Protein product: CASSPSRQLNTEAFF.

This rearrangement joins TRBV15 to TRBJ1-6; D unclear. Germline CDR1 and CDR2: LNHNV and YYDKDF (reference sequence). Trimming cost V 4 bases and J 0 bases, with 10 bases left between them. The CDR3 length is 16 residues. CDR3 amino acids: CATSNIQSSYNSPLHF. Written as DNA, the CDR3 is TGTGCCACCAGCAATATACAGAGCTCCTATAATTCACCCCTCCACTTT.

This chain links TRBV28 with TRBJ2-7; 8 bases fit TRBD1. Germline V lookup: CDR1 MDHEN, CDR2 SYDVKM. The CDR3 has 14 residues. V shed 4 bases and J 3 bases; nucleotides not matched to a gene: 5. CDR3: CASSSGQGFYEQYF. In DNA form, the CDR3 reads TGTGCCAGCAGTTCTGGACAGGGTTTCTACGAGCAGTACTTC.

The gene calls are TRBV5-6 and TRBJ1-6; TRBD1 agrees at 8 bases. With 4 bases clipped from V and 8 bases from J, the junction kept 11 bases outside the gene matches. CDR3 size: 16 residues. CDR1 is SGHDT, CDR2 YYEEEE, per germline. For the CDR3, the DNA is TGTGCCAGCAGCGCCGGACAGGGTTCTTGGGATTCACCCCTCCACTTT. As protein: CASSAGQGSWDSPLHF. The variable domain in full, with the rest retrieved from reference TRBV5-6 and TRBJ1-6, is DAGVTQSPTHLIKTRGQQVTLRCSPKSGHDTVSWYQQALGQGPQFIFQYYEEEERQRGNFPDRFSGHQFPNYSSELNVNALLLGDSALYLCASSAGQGSWDSPLHFGNGTRLTVT.

The genes are TRBV6-5 and TRBJ1-4; possibly TRBD1 for D (5 bases). Trimming took 6 bases from V and 8 from J, leaving 13 bases between them. The CDR3 contains 13 residues. The V gene's germline CDR1 is MNHEY and CDR2 SVGAGI. CDR3: CASRSGGKEKLFF. For the CDR3, the DNA is TGTGCCAGCAGGTCCGGGGGGAAGGAAAAACTGTTTTTT.